The 6 T cell receptor beta chains in this list originate from one sample, sequenced in a study of blood T cell repertoires in COVID-19 (dated by TCRdb to the early 2020s). The method was the immunoSEQ multiplex PCR assay. This is the immuneACCESS table as TCRdb keeps it, with only in-frame sequences that have V and J called. A part of the clones is gone; compared with another copy, unresolved V genes explain less than half, and the rest is unexplained. The sample data list approximately 120,000 clones, and 85% to 90% of these were observed just once. In total, the top ten clones hold around 3% of the sample. The material sequenced was peripheral blood. All receptors derive from a woman of 80 years or more with COVID-19, enrolled during active disease.

The chain couples TRBV7-9 to TRBJ1-2, with D possibly matching TRBD1 (5 bases). The CDR3 is 14 residues long. Germline values: CDR1 SEHNR, CDR2 FQNEAQ (reference sequence). V lost 5 bases, J lost 3 bases, and 13 bases lay in between. As DNA, the CDR3 is TGTGCCAGCAGCCAAGAGCGGGGACACTATGGCTACACCTTC. Residues: CASSQERGHYGYTF.

This clone was detected only a few times. V usage is TRBV5-1 and J usage is TRBJ2-7; D is perhaps TRBD2 (6 bases). Germline V gene sequence: CDR1 SGHRS, CDR2 YFSETQ. V lost 0 bases, J lost 3 bases, and 10 bases lay in between. This CDR3 has 14 amino acids. CDR3: CASSLDRGYYEQYF. CDR3 nucleotides: TGCGCCAGCAGCTTGGATCGGGGGTACTACGAGCAGTACTTC.

The chain carries TRBV6-5 and TRBJ1-4; 8 bases map to TRBD1. The germline gives CDR1 MNHEY, CDR2 SVGAGI. The CDR3 is made up of 16 amino acids. Trimming at V came to 2 bases and at J to 5 bases, leaving 7 bases not matched to a gene. The chain's CDR3 is CASSYAGQEENEKLFF. The CDR3, as DNA: TGTGCCAGCAGTTACGCGGGACAGGAAGAGAATGAAAAACTGTTTTTT.

The chain links TRBV29-1 to TRBJ1-2; a possible D gene is TRBD1 (5 bases). The CDR3 has 12 residues. Trimming stripped 7 bases from V and 2 bases from J, with 11 bases between. Germline CDR1 SQVTM, CDR2 ANQGSEA. CDR3 in DNA: TGCAGCGCAAGTAAGGGGAACTATGGCTACACCTTC. Its translation: CSASKGNYGYTF.

The J gene is TRBJ1-5, the V gene TRBV7-9, with D unclear. In germline, CDR1 is SEHNR, CDR2 FQNEAQ (reference sequence). Trimming took 1 base from V and 5 from J, leaving 6 bases between them. The CDR3 is made up of 13 amino acids. Written as DNA, the CDR3 is TGTGCCAGCAGCTTAGACGGGTATCAGCCCCAGCATTTT. Amino acid sequence: CASSLDGYQPQHF.

The rearrangement links TRBV9 to TRBJ2-1; possibly TRBD2 for D (6 bases). The V end was cut by 0 bases, the J end by 4 bases, with 14 bases between. The germline V gene encodes CDR1 SGDLS and CDR2 YYNGEE. The CDR3 length is 16 residues. The CDR3 reads CASSVGGRGTYNEQFF. CDR3 DNA: TGTGCCAGCAGCGTAGGAGGGCGGGGTACTTACAATGAGCAGTTCTTC.